This entry describes one T cell receptor (beta chain). Its antigen target is currently unknown. Base qualities are missing; no much larger clone stands one base away. Participants in the prospective study were aged about 18 to 95 years, lived in 20 to 30 United States geographic areas, and enrolled through a virtual design. In the prospective study, cohorts were assigned on the basis of participant-reported clinical history obtained from a screening survey and a study questionnaire. In the prospective study, mobile phlebotomists collected whole blood, serum and a nasopharyngeal or oropharyngeal swab from each participant. Prospective study participants could optionally give additional blood draws and questionnaires over an approximately 2-month period. Before DNA extraction, prospective study blood samples were shipped either frozen or at room temperature. V ends up 1 base short and J 4 bases short, with an unmatched junction base count of 8. CDR1 SGHDN and CDR2 FVKESK are derived from the germline V gene. Taken from cysteine to phenylalanine, the CDR3 has 16 residues. The entry retains the CDR3 DNA only, 48 bases that are in frame from base 1.

This sample was included in a study of blood T cell repertoires in COVID-19 (dated by TCRdb to 2018 to 2021). At the level of the whole study: Samples covering the acute and convalescent phases of COVID-19 were provided by collaborators in the United States, Italy and Spain. The material from the prospective study consisted of cDNA or gDNA derived from T cells, B-cell-depleted T cells, or PBMCs. The repertoires were released in a freely available public database meant as a resource for research on the immune response to SARS-CoV-2. Where HLA class I and class II types were available, the types were taken from metadata supplied by the sample provider, not from assay-based typing. Deeply sampled blood TCRbeta repertoires from subjects exposed to, actively infected with, or recovered from COVID-19 were included in the dataset. Samples came from the ongoing ImmuneRACE study (first 160 participants) plus 1,254 subjects from 6 global collaborators. A de-identified subject ID, COVID-19 status, age in years and sex were almost always included in the sample metadata. Results and caveats for the whole study, not just this receptor: Clinical and demographic metadata were provided uncurated, with the amount varying by source and participant.

The immunoSEQ Assay, a bias-controlled multiplex PCR, was used to amplify TCRbeta CDR3 regions from genomic DNA. Per the source publication's procedure: Within the assay, amplification of reference gene primers was used to estimate how many nucleated cells each sample contained. Sequence reads were collapsed and filtered to measure the absolute abundance of every unique TCRbeta CDR3 rearrangement. For each sample, productive Simpson clonality was calculated as the square root of Simpson's diversity index across productive rearrangements. What TCRdb holds here is the immuneACCESS table cut down to in-frame rearrangements. Part of the clones is not present; checked against another copy, under half of the missing clones reflect an unresolved V gene, and the others are unexplained. D and trimming come from the DNA, and the V and J calls and clone size come from that table. Within this sample are about 180,000 clones, with roughly 87% of them counted one time only. Roughly 1.2% of the sample is taken by the ten largest.

The receptor chain draws on TRBV14 and TRBJ1-2, with TRBD1 matching 8 junction bases. Specimen: PBMCs or T cells enriched from blood (not recorded which). The clonotype originates from a human donor with acute COVID-19. The donor label of this sample is uncertain. The DNA sequence is given as TGTGCCAGCAGCCAAGGATCAAGCAGGGGGCTCTATGGCTACACCTTC. This gives the protein CASSQGSSRGLYGYTF.